This entry lists 9 T cell receptor beta chains sequenced from one sample in a study of cytomegalovirus exposure and HLA in healthy donors. Use of 60 Vbeta and 13 Jbeta primers characterized the PCR. Here immunoSEQ multiplex PCR was the method, and the copy in TCRdb shows in-frame clones only, minus some. The data hold a few hundred thousand clones, with around 77% observed a single time. The sequencing sample was made of PBMCs. Receptors were obtained from a woman aged 25-40 years in good health and CMV-seronegative.

The V and J genes are TRBV19 and TRBJ1-3; D not certain. Looked up from germline, CDR1 is LNHDA and CDR2 is SQIVND (reference sequence). This CDR3 spans 15 amino acids. V was shortened by 6 bases and J by 2 bases, with 14 bases between the two germline ends. CDR3 bases: TGTGCCAGTAGCACGGATCTAGAAGCTGGAAACACCATATATTTT. Translating it yields CASSTDLEAGNTIYF.

V is TRBV18 and J is TRBJ1-3; no firm D call. Trimming removed 6 bases from V and 0 bases from J, with 12 bases in between. The CDR3 covers 15 residues. From germline, CDR1 is KGHSH and CDR2 LQKENI. CDR3 sequence reads: CASSQSQVSGNTIYF. CDR3 sequence (DNA): TGTGCCAGCTCGCAATCTCAGGTCTCTGGAAACACCATATATTTT.

This clone was counted between two and nine times. The gene calls are TRBV18 and TRBJ1-6; D is possibly TRBD1 (5 bases). CDR1 is KGHSH and CDR2 is LQKENI in the germline V gene. CDR3 length: 15 residues. V was cut by 6 bases and J by 7 bases, with 16 bases left in between. CDR3 DNA: TGTGCCAGCTCGCGCGAGCAAAGGGGCAATTCACCCCTCCACTTT. Protein: CASSREQRGNSPLHF.

The chain couples TRBV13 to TRBJ2-3; 7 positions agree with TRBD2. Trimming took 5 bases from V and 0 from J; bases not matched to a gene: 5. Germline V gives CDR1 PRHDT, CDR2 FYEKMQ (reference sequence). This CDR3 region has 15 residues. CDR3 region: CASSPERGSTDTQYF. As DNA, the CDR3 is TGTGCCAGCAGCCCGGAGCGGGGTAGCACAGATACGCAGTATTTT.

The genes are TRBV6-5 and TRBJ2-1; 10 bases agree with TRBD2. This CDR3 region has 14 residues. The germline CDR1 and CDR2 sequences are MNHEY and SVGAGI. Losses at the gene ends were 3 bases for V and 15 bases for J; bases not matched to a gene: 11. CDR3 region: CASSYEPSGGPRFF. CDR3 in DNA: TGTGCCAGCAGTTATGAGCCTAGCGGGGGCCCCCGGTTCTTC.

The CDR3 loop is CASSLFVDTTSTDTQYF. The CDR3 DNA follows: TGTGCCAGCAGCTTATTTGTAGACACCACTAGCACAGATACGCAGTATTTT. The chain couples TRBV13 to TRBJ2-3; D is ambiguous. The length of the CDR3 is 17 residues. Germline CDR1 is PRHDT and CDR2 is FYEKMQ (reference sequence). With 2 bases removed from V and 0 bases from J, the gap between germline ends came to 15 bases.

The rearrangement links TRBV6-4 to TRBJ2-5; 7 bases agree with TRBD2. The CDR3 has 14 amino acids. J gave up 11 bases and V 2 bases, and 11 bases lay outside the gene matches. Germline CDR1 reads MRHNA; CDR2 reads SNTAGT. For the CDR3, the DNA is TGTGCCAGCAGTGACACGGGGGGTGCCACGGTTCAGTACTTC. It is translated as CASSDTGGATVQYF.

The gene calls are TRBV5-1 and TRBJ2-3; perhaps TRBD2 as D (6 bases). Germline V gene lookup returns CDR1 SGHRS and CDR2 YFSETQ. The germline V and J ends were trimmed by 2 bases and 0 bases, with 10 bases remaining between them. This CDR3 comprises 15 residues. The CDR3 nucleotides are TGCGCCAGCAGCTTAAGGGCGGGGAGCACAGATACGCAGTATTTT. As protein: CASSLRAGSTDTQYF.

This chain connects TRBV5-1 to TRBJ1-3, with 9 positions matching TRBD1. Unmatched junction bases numbered 14, after V lost 1 base and J lost 3 bases. Germline CDR1 and CDR2: SGHRS and YFSETQ. CDR3 length equals 19 residues. DNA of the CDR3: TGCGCCAGCAGCTTGCGGTACGGCTCGAACAGGGGGCATGGAAACACCATATATTTT. It is translated as CASSLRYGSNRGHGNTIYF.